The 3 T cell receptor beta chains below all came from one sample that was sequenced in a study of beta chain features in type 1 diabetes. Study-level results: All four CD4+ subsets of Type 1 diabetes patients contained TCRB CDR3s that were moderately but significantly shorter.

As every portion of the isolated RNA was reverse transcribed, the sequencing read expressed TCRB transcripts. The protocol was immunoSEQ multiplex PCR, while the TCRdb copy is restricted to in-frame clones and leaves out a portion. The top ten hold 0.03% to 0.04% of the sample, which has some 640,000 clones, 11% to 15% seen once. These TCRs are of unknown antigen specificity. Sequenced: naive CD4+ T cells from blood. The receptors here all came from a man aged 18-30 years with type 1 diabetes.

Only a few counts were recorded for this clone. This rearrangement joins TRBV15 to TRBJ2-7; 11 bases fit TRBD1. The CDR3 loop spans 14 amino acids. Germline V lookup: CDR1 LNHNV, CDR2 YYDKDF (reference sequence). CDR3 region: CATSRELRTGGLRV. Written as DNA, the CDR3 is TGTGCCACCAGCAGAGAACTTAGGACAGGGGGCCTTAGGGTC.

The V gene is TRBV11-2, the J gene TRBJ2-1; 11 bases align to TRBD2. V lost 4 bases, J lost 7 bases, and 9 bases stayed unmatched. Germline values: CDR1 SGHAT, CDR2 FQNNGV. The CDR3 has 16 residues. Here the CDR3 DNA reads TGTGCCAGCAGCTCCTTAGCGGGAGGGCCGGGGAATGAGCAGTTCTTC. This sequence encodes CASSSLAGGPGNEQFF.

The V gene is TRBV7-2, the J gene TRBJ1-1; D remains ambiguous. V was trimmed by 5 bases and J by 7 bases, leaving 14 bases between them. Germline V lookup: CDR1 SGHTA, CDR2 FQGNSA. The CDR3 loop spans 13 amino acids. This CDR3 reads CASSPDQDREAFF. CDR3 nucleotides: TGTGCCAGCAGCCCCGACCAGGACCGTGAAGCTTTCTTT.